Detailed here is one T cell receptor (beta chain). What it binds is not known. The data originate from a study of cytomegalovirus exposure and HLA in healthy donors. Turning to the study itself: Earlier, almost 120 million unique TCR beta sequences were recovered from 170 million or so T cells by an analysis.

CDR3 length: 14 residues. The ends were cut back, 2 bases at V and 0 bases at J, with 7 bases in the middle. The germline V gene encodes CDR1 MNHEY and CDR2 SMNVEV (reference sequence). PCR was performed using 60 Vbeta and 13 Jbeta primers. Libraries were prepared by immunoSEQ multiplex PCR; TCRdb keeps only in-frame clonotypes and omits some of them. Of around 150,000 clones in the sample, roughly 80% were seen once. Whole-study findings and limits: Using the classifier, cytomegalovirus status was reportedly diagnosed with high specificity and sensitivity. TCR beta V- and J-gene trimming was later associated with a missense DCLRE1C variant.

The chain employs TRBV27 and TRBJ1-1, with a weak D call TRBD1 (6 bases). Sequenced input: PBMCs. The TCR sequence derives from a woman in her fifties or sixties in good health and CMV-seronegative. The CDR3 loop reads CASSLNRVNTEAFF. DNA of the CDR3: TGTGCCAGCAGTTTAAACAGGGTGAACACTGAAGCTTTCTTT.